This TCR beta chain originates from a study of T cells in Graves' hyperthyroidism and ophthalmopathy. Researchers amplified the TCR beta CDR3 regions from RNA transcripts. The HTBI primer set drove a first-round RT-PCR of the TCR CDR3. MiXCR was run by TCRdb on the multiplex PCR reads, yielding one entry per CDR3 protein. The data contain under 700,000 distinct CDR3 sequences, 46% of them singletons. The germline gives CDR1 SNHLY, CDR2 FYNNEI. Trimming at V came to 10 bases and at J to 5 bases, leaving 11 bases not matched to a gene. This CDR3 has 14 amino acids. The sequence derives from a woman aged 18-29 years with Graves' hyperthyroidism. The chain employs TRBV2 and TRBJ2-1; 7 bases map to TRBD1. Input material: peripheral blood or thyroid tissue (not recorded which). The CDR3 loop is CANAAGTAHNEQFF. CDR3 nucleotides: TGTGCCAACGCTGCCGGGACAGCGCACAATGAGCAGTTCTTC.